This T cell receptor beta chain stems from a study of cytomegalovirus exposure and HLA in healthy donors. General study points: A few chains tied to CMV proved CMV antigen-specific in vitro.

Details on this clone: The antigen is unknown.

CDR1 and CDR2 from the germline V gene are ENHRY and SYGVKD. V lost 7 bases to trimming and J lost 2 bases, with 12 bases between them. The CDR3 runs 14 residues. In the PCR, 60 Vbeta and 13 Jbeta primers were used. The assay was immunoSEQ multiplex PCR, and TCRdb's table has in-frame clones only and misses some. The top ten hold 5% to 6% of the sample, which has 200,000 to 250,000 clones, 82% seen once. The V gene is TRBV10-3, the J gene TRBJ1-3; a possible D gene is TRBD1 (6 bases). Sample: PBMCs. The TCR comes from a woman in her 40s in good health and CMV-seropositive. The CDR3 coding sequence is TGTGCCATCACTGCAGGGGCGGCTGGAAACACCATATATTTT. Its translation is CAITAGAAGNTIYF.